These 11 T cell receptor beta chains originate from one sample sequenced in a study of patients and donors after allogeneic stem cell transplantation. TCRdb re-analysed the RT-PCR reads in MiXCR, keeping a single row per CDR3 protein. This sample has a few hundred thousand distinct CDR3 sequences, with roughly 15% found just once. The sample comprised blood, either unsorted or a sorted T cell fraction (not recorded which). The receptor set was obtained from a human donor who was either an allogeneic HSCT recipient or a stem cell or donor lymphocyte infusion donor (not recorded which). It is not recorded whose cells these are; they may come from a transplant donor.

This clonotype was seen only a few times. The chain uses TRBV2 and TRBJ1-1; possible D gene TRBD1, 5 bases. Germline assignment: CDR1 SNHLY and CDR2 FYNNEI. The CDR3 spans 13 residues. The V and J ends lost 6 bases and 10 bases respectively, with 18 bases between them. The CDR3 DNA is TGTGCCAGCAGCGCGGGACTCGGGAGGGGAGCTTTCTTT. It yields the protein CASSAGLGRGAFF. The complete variable domain, with remaining parts taken from reference TRBV2 and TRBJ1-1, reads EPEVTQTPSHQVTQMGQEVILRCVPISNHLYFYWYRQILGQKVEFLVSFYNNEISEKSEIFDDQFSVERPDGSNFTLKIRSTKLEDSAMYFCASSAGLGRGAFFGQGTRLTVV.

This clonotype has only a few counts. The V call is TRBV6-5, the J call TRBJ2-7; TRBD1 aligns across 9 bases. The trim removed 2 bases at V and 5 bases at J, leaving 10 bases unmatched. In germline, CDR1 is MNHEY, CDR2 SVGAGI. This CDR3 has 16 amino acids. The CDR3 spells CASSYTGTGKGDEQYF. The CDR3 nucleotides are TGTGCCAGCAGTTACACCGGGACAGGGAAAGGGGACGAGCAGTACTTC.

The genes are TRBV27 and TRBJ1-2, with D maybe TRBD1 (5 bases). V was shortened by 6 bases and J by 8 bases, with 22 bases between the two germline ends. Germline loops: CDR1 MNHEY, CDR2 SMNVEV (reference sequence). This CDR3 is built from 15 residues. CDR3 residues: CASRQSQGGLGGYTF. CDR3 bases: TGTGCCAGCAGACAAAGCCAGGGAGGTTTAGGCGGCTACACCTTC.

The V and J genes are TRBV12-5 and TRBJ1-1; D uncertain. Per germline, CDR1 LGHNT and CDR2 FRNRAP. The CDR3 has 14 residues. The ends were cut back, 1 base at V and 1 base at J, with 7 bases in the middle. Here the CDR3 reads CASGLGERNTEAFF. CDR3 DNA sequence: TGTGCTAGTGGTTTGGGGGAAAGGAACACTGAAGCTTTCTTT.

This clonotype was found a few times. The chain couples TRBV4-3 to TRBJ1-1; 8 bases map to TRBD1. Unmatched junction bases numbered 5, after V lost 5 bases and J lost 0 bases. Germline V CDR1 and CDR2: LGHNA, YSLEER. This CDR3 comprises 15 residues. In DNA form, the CDR3 reads TGCGCCAGCAGCACACAGGACAGGGTGAACACTGAAGCTTTCTTT. Amino acids: CASSTQDRVNTEAFF.

The rearrangement links TRBV30 to TRBJ1-2; unclear D gene. CDR3 length: 11 residues. The V gene lost 5 bases and the J gene lost 3 bases, with 7 bases spanning the gap. Germline V gene sequence: CDR1 GTSNPN, CDR2 SVGIG (reference sequence). The CDR3 DNA follows: TGTGCCTGGGGACCGGACTATGGCTACACCTTC. This sequence encodes CAWGPDYGYTF.

This clonotype has a handful of counts. This chain connects TRBV19 to TRBJ1-1, with D perhaps TRBD1 (6 bases). V lost 0 bases and J 8 bases, leaving 7 bases between the germline ends. The germline gives CDR1 LNHDA, CDR2 SQIVND (reference sequence). This CDR3 region has 12 residues. For the CDR3, the DNA is TGTGCCAGTAGTATAGAAGACAGGGAAGCTTTCTTT. It encodes CASSIEDREAFF.

This clonotype was counted a few times. The V call is TRBV5-1, the J call TRBJ2-3; D remains ambiguous. Per the germline V gene, CDR1 is SGHRS and CDR2 is YFSETQ. Trimming removed 6 bases at V and 1 base at J, with 12 bases between. This CDR3 has 14 amino acids. The CDR3 region has the DNA TGCGCCAGCAACCATAACGAGCGCACAGATACGCAGTATTTT. Translating gives CASNHNERTDTQYF. The whole variable domain, remainder taken from reference TRBV5-1 and TRBJ2-3, is KAGVTQTPRYLIKTRGQQVTLSCSPISGHRSVSWYQQTPGQGLQFLFEYFSETQRNKGNFPGRFSGRQFSNSRSEMNVSTLELGDSALYLCASNHNERTDTQYFGPGTRLTVL.

This clonotype was seen only a few times. The chain combines TRBV3-1 with TRBJ1-2, with D possibly matching TRBD1 (5 bases). The CDR3 length is 15 residues. The V end was cut by 1 base, the J end by 4 bases, with 13 bases between. CDR1 and CDR2 from the germline V gene are LGHDT and YNNKEL (reference sequence). CDR3 sequence (DNA): TGTGCCAGCAGCCAAGGGAGTCGGGGACGCTATGGCTACACCTTC. Protein: CASSQGSRGRYGYTF. The entire variable domain, with the rest obtained from reference TRBV3-1 and TRBJ1-2, is as follows: DTAVSQTPKYLVTQMGNDKSIKCEQNLGHDTMYWYKQDSKKFLKIMFSYNNKELIINETVPNRFSPKSPDKAHLNLHINSLELGDSAVYFCASSQGSRGRYGYTFGSGTRLTVV.

J is TRBJ1-1 and V is TRBV18; D gene unclear. This CDR3 comprises 15 residues. Germline CDR1 reads KGHSH; CDR2 reads LQKENI. V was clipped by 1 base and J by 4 bases, with 13 bases between them. CDR3 loop: CASSPREGSGTEAFF. The CDR3 DNA follows: TGTGCCAGCTCACCACGGGAGGGATCGGGCACTGAAGCTTTCTTT. The complete variable domain, with remaining parts taken from reference TRBV18 and TRBJ1-1, reads NAGVMQNPRHLVRRRGQEARLRCSPMKGHSHVYWYRQLPEEGLKFMVYLQKENIIDESGMPKERFSAEFPKEGPSILRIQQVVRGDSAAYFCASSPREGSGTEAFFGQGTRLTVV.

The chain employs TRBV6-2 or TRBV6-3 and TRBJ2-4, with a weak D call TRBD2 (5 bases). The V and J ends lost 6 bases and 7 bases respectively, with 19 bases between them. From germline, CDR1 is MNHEY and CDR2 SVGEGT. This CDR3 is 15 amino acids long. The CDR3 is CASSLTRTGLNIQYF. CDR3 nucleotides: TGTGCCAGCAGCCTTACTAGAACGGGCTTGAACATTCAGTACTTC.